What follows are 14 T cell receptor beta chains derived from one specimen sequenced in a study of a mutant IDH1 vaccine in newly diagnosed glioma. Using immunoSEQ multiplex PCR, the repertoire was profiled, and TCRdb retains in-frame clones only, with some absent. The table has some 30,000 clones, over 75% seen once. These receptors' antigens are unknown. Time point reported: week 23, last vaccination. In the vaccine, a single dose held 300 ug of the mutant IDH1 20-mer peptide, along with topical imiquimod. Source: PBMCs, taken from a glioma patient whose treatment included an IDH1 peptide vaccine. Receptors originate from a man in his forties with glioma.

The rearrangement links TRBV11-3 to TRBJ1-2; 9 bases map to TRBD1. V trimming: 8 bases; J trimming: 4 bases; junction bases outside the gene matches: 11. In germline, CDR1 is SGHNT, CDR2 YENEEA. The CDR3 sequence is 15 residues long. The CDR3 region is CASGAGQGAFYGYTF. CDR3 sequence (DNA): TGTGCCAGCGGGGCGGGACAGGGCGCCTTCTATGGCTACACCTTC.

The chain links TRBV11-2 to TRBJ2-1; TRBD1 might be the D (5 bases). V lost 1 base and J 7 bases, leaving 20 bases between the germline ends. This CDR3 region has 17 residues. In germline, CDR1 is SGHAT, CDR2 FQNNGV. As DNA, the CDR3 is TGTGCCAGCAGCTTAGGAATGTTTTCGAGGACACTTAATGAGCAGTTCTTC. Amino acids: CASSLGMFSRTLNEQFF.

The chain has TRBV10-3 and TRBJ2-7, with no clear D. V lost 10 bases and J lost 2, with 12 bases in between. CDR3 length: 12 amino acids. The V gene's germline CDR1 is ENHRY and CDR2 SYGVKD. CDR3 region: CATTTPTYEQYF. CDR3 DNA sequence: TGTGCCACCACGACACCCACCTACGAGCAGTACTTC.

CDR3 in amino acids: CASSLRGRNTEAFF. CDR3 bases: TGTGCCAGCAGCTTGCGGGGGCGGAACACTGAAGCTTTCTTT. This sequence joins TRBV7-2 and TRBJ1-1; a possible D gene is TRBD1 (6 bases). Germline CDR1 is SGHTA and CDR2 is FQGNSA. CDR3 length: 14 residues. The V end lost 3 bases, the J end lost 1 base, and 9 bases lay between the germline ends. The full variable domain, with the rest looked up from reference TRBV7-2 and TRBJ1-1, is GAGVSQSPSNKVTEKGKDVELRCDPISGHTALYWYRQSLGQGLEFLIYFQGNSAPDKSGLPSDRFSAERTGGSVSTLTIQRTQQEDSAVYLCASSLRGRNTEAFFGQGTRLTVV.

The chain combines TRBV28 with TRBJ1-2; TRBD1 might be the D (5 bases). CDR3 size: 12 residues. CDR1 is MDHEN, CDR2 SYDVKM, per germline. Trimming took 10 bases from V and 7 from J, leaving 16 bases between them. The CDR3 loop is CATTSGRAGYTF. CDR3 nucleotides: TGTGCCACCACCTCAGGGAGGGCTGGCTACACCTTC.

The CDR3 DNA sequence: TGTGCCAGCAGCGTAGCTACAGGGGGCAGAACTGAAGCTTTCTTT. Its translation: CASSVATGGRTEAFF. The chain is built from TRBV9 and TRBJ1-1, with 9 positions matching TRBD1. Germline CDR1 SGDLS, CDR2 YYNGEE. The CDR3 has 15 amino acids. The J segment lost 5 bases and the V segment lost 0 bases, leaving 5 bases of the junction unmatched.

The CDR3 DNA reads as TGTGCCAGCAGTTTTGGAAGTGAGCCGTACCAAGAGACCCAGTACTTC. Translation: CASSFGSEPYQETQYF. This sequence joins TRBV5-8 and TRBJ2-5; D call uncertain. V dropped 5 bases and J dropped 0 bases, with 17 bases sitting between them. The V gene's germline CDR1 is SGHTS and CDR2 YDEGEE. This CDR3 contains 16 residues.

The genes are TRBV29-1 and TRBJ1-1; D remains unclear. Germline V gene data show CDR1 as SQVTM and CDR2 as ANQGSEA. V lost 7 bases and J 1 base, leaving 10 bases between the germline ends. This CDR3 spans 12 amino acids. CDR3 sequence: CSANRANTEAFF. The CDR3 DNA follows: TGCAGCGCTAACCGTGCGAACACTGAAGCTTTCTTT.

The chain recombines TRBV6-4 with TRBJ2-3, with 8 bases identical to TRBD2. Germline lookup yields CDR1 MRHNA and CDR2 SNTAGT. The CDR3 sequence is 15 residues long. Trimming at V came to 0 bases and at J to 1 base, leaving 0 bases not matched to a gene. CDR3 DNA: TGTGCCAGCAGTGACTCTAGCGGGGGCACAGATACGCAGTATTTT. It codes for CASSDSSGGTDTQYF.

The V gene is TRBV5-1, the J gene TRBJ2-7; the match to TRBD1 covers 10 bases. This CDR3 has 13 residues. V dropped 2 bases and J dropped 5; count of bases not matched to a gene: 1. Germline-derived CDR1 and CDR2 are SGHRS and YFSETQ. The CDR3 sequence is CASSLGTGDEQYV. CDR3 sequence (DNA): TGCGCCAGCAGCTTAGGGACAGGGGACGAGCAGTACGTC.

As DNA, the CDR3 is TGTGCCAGTGCCCGGGGGCTCGACACCGGGGAGCTGTTTTTT. Translating gives CASARGLDTGELFF. V gene TRBV6-5 combines with J gene TRBJ2-2; possibly TRBD1 or TRBD2 for D (6 bases each). The CDR3 runs 14 residues. V shed 9 bases and J shed 3 bases, with 14 bases lying between them. The germline gives CDR1 MNHEY, CDR2 SVGAGI.

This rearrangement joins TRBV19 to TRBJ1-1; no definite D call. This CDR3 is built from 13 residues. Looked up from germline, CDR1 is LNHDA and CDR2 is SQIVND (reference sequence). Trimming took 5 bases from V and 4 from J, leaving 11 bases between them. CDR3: CASSASSATEAFF. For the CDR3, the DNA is TGTGCCAGTAGTGCCTCCTCAGCCACTGAAGCTTTCTTT.

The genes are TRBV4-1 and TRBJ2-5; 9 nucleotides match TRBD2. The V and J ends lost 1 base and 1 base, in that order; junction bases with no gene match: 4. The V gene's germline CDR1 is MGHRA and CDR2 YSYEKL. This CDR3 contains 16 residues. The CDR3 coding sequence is TGCGCCAGCAGCCAAGGTGCAGCGGGGGGCCAAGAGACCCAGTACTTC. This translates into CASSQGAAGGQETQYF.

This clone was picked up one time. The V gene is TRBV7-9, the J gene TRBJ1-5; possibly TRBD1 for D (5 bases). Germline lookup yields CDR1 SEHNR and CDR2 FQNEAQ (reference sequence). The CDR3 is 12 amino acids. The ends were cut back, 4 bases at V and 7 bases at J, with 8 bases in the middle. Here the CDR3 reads CASSSEGQPQHF. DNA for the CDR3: TGTGCCAGCAGCTCGGAGGGGCAGCCCCAGCATTTT.